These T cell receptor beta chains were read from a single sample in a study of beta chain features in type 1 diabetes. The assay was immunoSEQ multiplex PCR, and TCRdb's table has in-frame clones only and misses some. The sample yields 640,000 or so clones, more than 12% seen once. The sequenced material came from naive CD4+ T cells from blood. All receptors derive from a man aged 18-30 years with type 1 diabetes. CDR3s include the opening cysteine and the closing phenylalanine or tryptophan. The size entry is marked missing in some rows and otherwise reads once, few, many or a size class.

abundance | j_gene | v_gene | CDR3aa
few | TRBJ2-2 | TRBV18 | CASSASTGELFF
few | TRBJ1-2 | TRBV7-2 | CASSEDRDHGYTF
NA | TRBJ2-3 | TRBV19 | CASSIDGFSDTQYF
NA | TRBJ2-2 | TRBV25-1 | CASSRAGGGEELFF
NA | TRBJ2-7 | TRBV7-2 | CASSLVGVEQYF
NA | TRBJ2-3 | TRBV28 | CASSQGGMRNTQYF
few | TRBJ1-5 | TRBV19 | CASKTRGGGRQPQHF
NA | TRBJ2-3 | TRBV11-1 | CASSRAGQRDTQYF
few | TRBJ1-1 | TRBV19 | CASRGQGNEAFF
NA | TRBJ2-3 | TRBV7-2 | CASSLETSTDTQYF
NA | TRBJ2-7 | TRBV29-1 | CSVGTGEGYEQYF
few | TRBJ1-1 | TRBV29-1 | CSVWGGNTEAFF
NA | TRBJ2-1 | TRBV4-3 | CASSQDLLAGSSYNEQFF
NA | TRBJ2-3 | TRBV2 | CASSPDRDTQYF
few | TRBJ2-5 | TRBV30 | CARGAEALAQTQYF
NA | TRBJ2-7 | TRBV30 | CAWSVVAAIYEQYF
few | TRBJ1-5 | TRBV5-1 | CASSLGAEHQPQHF
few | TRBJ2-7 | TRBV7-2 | CASSLRGAYEQYF